The 30 T cell receptor beta chains below were found in one sample sequenced in a study of Graves' ophthalmopathy and Graves' hyperthyroidism. From RNA, the CDR3 regions of TCR beta chains were amplified and sequenced. RT-PCR in the first round used HTBI primers; a second-round multiplex PCR followed. TCRdb re-called the multiplex PCR reads with MiXCR, one entry per CDR3 protein. The data show 40,000 to 45,000 distinct CDR3 sequences, over 40% seen once. The specimen sequenced was peripheral blood. The receptors come from an adult man with Graves' ophthalmopathy.

This clonotype was detected a few times. This chain links TRBV25-1 with TRBJ1-6; perhaps TRBD1 as D (5 bases). Trimming pared 0 bases from V and 5 bases from J, leaving 11 bases between. Germline V gene data show CDR1 as MGHDK and CDR2 as SYGVNS. The CDR3 runs to 16 residues. CDR3 bases: TGTGCCAGCAGTGAATACGGGGGAGGCAATAATTCACCCCTCCACTTT. Amino acids: CASSEYGGGNNSPLHF.

This clonotype came up once. One end of the junction is discordant with germline, which a read error may explain. As DNA, the CDR3 is TGTGCCGTCAGTGCGCCCAATCAGCCCCAGCATTTT. It translates to CAVSAPNQPQHF. The chain is built from TRBV10-3 and TRBJ1-5; D gene ambiguous. Germline CDR1 ENHRY, CDR2 SYGVKD. The CDR3 extends over 12 amino acids.

V gene TRBV2 combines with J gene TRBJ2-3; tentative D call: TRBD2 (5 bases). The germline V gene has CDR1 SNHLY and CDR2 FYNNEI. The CDR3 covers 15 residues. V was trimmed by 6 bases and J by 2 bases, leaving 15 bases between them. CDR3 protein: CASSEASGYTDTQYF. For the CDR3, the DNA is TGTGCCAGCAGCGAGGCCAGCGGATACACAGATACGCAGTATTTT.

The chain carries TRBV7-4 and TRBJ1-2; weak D call: TRBD1 (6 bases). CDR1 SGHVT and CDR2 SQSDAQ come from the germline V gene. Trimming cost V 7 bases and J 0 bases, with 15 bases left between them. The CDR3 spans 15 residues. The chain's CDR3 is CASTRRDKANYGYTF. Written as DNA, the CDR3 is TGTGCCAGCACTCGCCGGGACAAAGCTAACTATGGCTACACCTTC.

This clonotype has a count of ten or more. The rearrangement uses TRBV11-2 and TRBJ2-3; TRBD2 might be the D (5 bases). The CDR3 consists of 14 residues. CDR1 is SGHAT, CDR2 FQNNGV, per germline. V lost 5 bases to trimming and J lost 1 base, with 10 bases between them. This CDR3 reads CASSRTPGTDTQYF. In nucleotides, the CDR3 is TGTGCCAGCAGCCGGACTCCAGGCACAGATACGCAGTATTTT.

In DNA form, the CDR3 reads TGCGCCAGCAGCCCGGACGGTTTTGGCTACAATGAGCAGTTCTTC. Amino acid sequence: CASSPDGFGYNEQFF. V and J are TRBV5-1 and TRBJ2-1; D is unresolved. V dropped 4 bases and J dropped 3 bases, with 14 bases sitting between them. The CDR3 spans 15 residues. Germline loops: CDR1 SGHRS, CDR2 YFSETQ.

This clonotype came up many times. The rearrangement uses TRBV6-6 and TRBJ2-3, with TRBD1 matching 10 bases. The CDR3 has 15 amino acids. Germline CDR1 MNHNY, CDR2 SVGAGI (reference sequence). The V gene end was trimmed by 6 bases and the J gene end by 4 bases; junction bases not matched to a gene: 7. The DNA of the CDR3 is TGTGCCAGCAGCCGAGTGGACAGGGGGGCAGATACGCAGTATTTT. Its protein is CASSRVDRGADTQYF.

The rearrangement uses TRBV25-1 and TRBJ1-6; no definite D call. This CDR3 region has 16 residues. The germline V gene encodes CDR1 MGHDK and CDR2 SYGVNS. V lost 1 base and J 6 bases, leaving 13 bases between the germline ends. CDR3 in amino acids: CASSESISTVNSPLHF. The CDR3 nucleotides read TGTGCCAGCAGTGAATCAATCTCCACGGTTAATTCACCCCTCCACTTT.

This clonotype has a count of ten or more. The chain has TRBV6-6 and TRBJ2-2; TRBD1 matches at 8 bases. Germline V gives CDR1 MNHNY, CDR2 SVGAGI (reference sequence). Trimming removed 6 bases from V and 4 bases from J; junction bases left unmatched: 7. The CDR3 is made up of 15 amino acids. CDR3 protein: CASSLDRGGTGELFF. The CDR3 nucleotides are TGTGCCAGCAGCCTAGACAGGGGAGGCACCGGGGAGCTGTTTTTT.

Of note for this clonotype: The CDR3 end shows no conserved phenylalanine or tryptophan, and so a read error is likely. This chain connects TRBV19 to TRBJ1-1; D not resolved. Trimming removed 4 bases at V and 3 bases at J, with 9 bases between. Germline V CDR1 and CDR2: LNHDA, SQIVND (reference sequence). The CDR3 covers 13 residues. As DNA, the CDR3 is TGTGCCAGTAGTACAAGCCAGGACACTGAAGCTTTCTCT. The encoded protein is CASSTSQDTEAFS.

This clonotype was found a few times. Here the CDR3 DNA reads TGCAGTGCTAGATGGGACAGGGCCACTGAAGCTTTCTTT. This translates into CSARWDRATEAFF. The rearrangement uses TRBV20-1 and TRBJ1-1; 9 bases match TRBD1. The CDR3 has 13 residues. Losses at the gene ends were 2 bases for V and 4 bases for J; bases not matched to a gene: 2. Germline V gene data show CDR1 as DFQATT and CDR2 as SNEGSKA (reference sequence).

The genes are TRBV7-9 and TRBJ2-1; 7 bases line up with TRBD1. The CDR3 length is 15 residues. Germline V gives CDR1 SEHNR, CDR2 FQNEAQ (reference sequence). After removal of 5 bases from V and 3 bases from J, the junction contained 7 bases not matched to a gene. For the CDR3, the DNA is TGTGCCAGCAGCCAATCGCAGGGGGACTACAATGAGCAGTTCTTC. This sequence encodes CASSQSQGDYNEQFF.

The V gene is TRBV11-2, the J gene TRBJ2-1; 10 bases are shared with TRBD2. Germline values: CDR1 SGHAT, CDR2 FQNNGV. The CDR3 is 17 amino acids. The V and J ends lost 1 base and 9 bases, in that order; junction bases with no gene match: 12. CDR3 coding DNA: TGTGCCAGCAGCTTAGGATTAGCGGGAGGCGGGAGACGTGAGCAGTTCTTC. Its translation: CASSLGLAGGGRREQFF.

Of note for this clonotype: In this CDR3 the conserved last residue, phenylalanine or tryptophan, is missing, so a read error is likely. The chain links TRBV13 to TRBJ2-1; D is unresolved. The germline V gene encodes CDR1 PRHDT and CDR2 FYEKMQ (reference sequence). The V end was cut by 5 bases, the J end by 8 bases, with 10 bases between. The CDR3 contains 12 residues. CDR3 sequence reads: CASSLISDEQFL. The CDR3 DNA reads as TGTGCCAGCAGCCTCATATCGGATGAGCAGTTCCTC.

Remarks on this clonotype: The germline gene is not matched at one end of the junction; a read error may be the cause. This sequence joins TRBV5-1 and TRBJ2-4; D perhaps matches TRBD1 (6 bases). Germline values: CDR1 SGHRS, CDR2 YFSETQ. CDR3 length: 14 amino acids. The CDR3 loop is CAGSLEGGQSIQYF. In nucleotides, the CDR3 is TGCGCCGGCAGCTTGGAAGGAGGACAGTCGATTCAGTACTTC.

This clonotype was observed many times. The chain carries TRBV6-1 and TRBJ1-5, with 7 positions matching TRBD1. V dropped 7 bases and J dropped 5; count of bases not matched to a gene: 14. Germline CDR1 MNHNS, CDR2 SASEGT. The CDR3 is 16 residues long. In nucleotides, the CDR3 is TGTGCCAGCACCTCCCTGGGCAGGGGGTGGGATCAGCCCCAGCATTTT. Amino acids: CASTSLGRGWDQPQHF.

In its sample, this clonotype was seen many times. The gene calls are TRBV9 and TRBJ2-7; TRBD2 agrees at 7 bases. Trimming at V came to 2 bases and at J to 6 bases, leaving 8 bases not matched to a gene. Germline assignment: CDR1 SGDLS and CDR2 YYNGEE. The CDR3 has 14 residues. The CDR3 DNA sequence: TGTGCCAGCAGCGTCGGCGGGAGTTTAGCCGAGCAGTACTTC. It codes for CASSVGGSLAEQYF.

V and J are TRBV6-4 and TRBJ2-7, with 10 bases that match TRBD2. The CDR3 contains 14 residues. Germline values: CDR1 MRHNA, CDR2 SNTAGT. The junction had 0 bases not matched to a gene; V was cut back by 4 bases and J by 0 bases. The CDR3 sequence is CASSGLAGSYEQYF. CDR3 bases: TGTGCCAGCAGTGGACTAGCGGGCTCCTACGAGCAGTACTTC.

The rearrangement links TRBV20-1 to TRBJ1-2; 9 positions match TRBD1. CDR1 is DFQATT and CDR2 is SNEGSKA in the germline V gene (reference sequence). The CDR3 length is 11 residues. V shed 6 bases, J shed 8 bases, and the junction held 4 bases outside the gene matches. Written as DNA, the CDR3 is TGCAGTGCGGGGGACAGGGAAGGCTACACCTTC. It translates to CSAGDREGYTF.

The V call is TRBV6-2 or TRBV6-3, the J call TRBJ2-7; D remains unclear. The CDR3 sequence is 16 residues long. V dropped 8 bases and J dropped 0 bases, with 20 bases sitting between them. The germline V gene encodes CDR1 MNHEY and CDR2 SVGEGT. The CDR3 bases are TGTGCCAGCTCGTGGAAGGGCAGGACGAGCTCCTACGAGCAGTACTTC. Amino acids: CASSWKGRTSSYEQYF.

Many counts were recorded for this clonotype. The chain is built from TRBV18 and TRBJ2-7; unclear D gene. V was pared by 0 bases and J by 6 bases, with 9 bases between. Germline V gives CDR1 KGHSH, CDR2 LQKENI. The CDR3 runs 13 residues. In DNA form, the CDR3 reads TGTGCCAGCTCACCACCCTTGACGGGCGAGCAGTACTTC. Protein sequence: CASSPPLTGEQYF.

This clonotype was seen ten or more times. The chain couples TRBV6-1 to TRBJ2-7; 7 positions match TRBD1. Germline loops: CDR1 MNHNS, CDR2 SASEGT. This CDR3 is built from 14 residues. The trim removed 6 bases at V and 8 bases at J, leaving 13 bases unmatched. This chain's CDR3 is CASSAGGQALQQYF. The CDR3, as DNA: TGTGCCAGCAGCGCCGGCGGACAGGCCCTACAGCAGTACTTC.

This clonotype was picked up many times. V is TRBV5-5 and J is TRBJ1-4, with D hard to call. V was shortened by 0 bases and J by 8 bases, with 8 bases between the two germline ends. From germline, CDR1 is SGHKS and CDR2 YYEKEE (reference sequence). The CDR3 is 13 amino acids. CDR3 bases: TGTGCCAGCAGCTTGGGGTTTAGGGAAAAACTGTTTTTT. Its protein product is CASSLGFREKLFF.

This clonotype was counted ten times or more. V usage is TRBV6-5 and J usage is TRBJ2-5; 9 bases align to TRBD1. The CDR3 has 14 residues. CDR1 is MNHEY and CDR2 is SVGAGI in the germline V gene. V gave up 2 bases and J gave up 5 bases; unmatched junction bases: 3. The CDR3 coding sequence is TGTGCCAGCAGTTACGACAGGGGGGGGGAGACCCAGTACTTC. This encodes CASSYDRGGETQYF.

The V gene is TRBV2, the J gene TRBJ2-1; 7 bases line up with TRBD2. V lost 6 bases and J lost 3; bases outside the gene matches: 8. Looked up from germline, CDR1 is SNHLY and CDR2 is FYNNEI. This CDR3 has 15 residues. The CDR3 loop is CASRIAGGDYNEQFF. DNA of the CDR3: TGTGCCAGCAGAATAGCGGGCGGAGACTACAATGAGCAGTTCTTC.

This clonotype has at least ten counts. The chain uses TRBV5-6 and TRBJ1-6, with no clear D. Germline-derived CDR1 and CDR2 are SGHDT and YYEEEE. The CDR3 consists of 14 residues. The V and J ends lost 2 bases and 4 bases respectively, with 7 bases between them. This CDR3 is CASSFGRYNSPLHF. DNA of the CDR3: TGTGCCAGCAGCTTCGGTAGATATAATTCACCCCTCCACTTT. The entire variable domain, with the rest obtained from reference TRBV5-6 and TRBJ1-6, is as follows: DAGVTQSPTHLIKTRGQQVTLRCSPKSGHDTVSWYQQALGQGPQFIFQYYEEEERQRGNFPDRFSGHQFPNYSSELNVNALLLGDSALYLCASSFGRYNSPLHFGNGTRLTVT.

In its sample, this clonotype was seen many times. The chain links TRBV28 to TRBJ2-3; 8 bases fit TRBD2. Germline CDR1 reads MDHEN; CDR2 reads SYDVKM. The CDR3 consists of 16 residues. Trimming at V came to 3 bases and at J to 2 bases, leaving 7 bases not matched to a gene. The CDR3 nucleotides are TGTGCCAGCAGTTTCATAGCGGGGACCTCCACAGATACGCAGTATTTT. Its protein is CASSFIAGTSTDTQYF.

The J gene is TRBJ2-1, the V gene TRBV20-1; 11 nucleotides match TRBD2. Germline assignment: CDR1 DFQATT and CDR2 SNEGSKA (reference sequence). This CDR3 contains 17 residues. Trimming cost V 5 bases and J 5 bases; bases outside gene matches: 14. The CDR3 DNA reads TGCAGTGCTGGAGGGCTGGGAGGACTAGCGGGCCACAATGAGCAGTTCTTC. Translating gives CSAGGLGGLAGHNEQFF.

The rearrangement links TRBV9 to TRBJ1-1; TRBD1 agrees at 10 bases. Germline assignment: CDR1 SGDLS and CDR2 YYNGEE. This CDR3 contains 17 residues. After removal of 3 bases from V and 1 base from J, the junction contained 9 bases not matched to a gene. The CDR3 loop reads CASSDWDRGNSNTEAFF. The CDR3 nucleotides read TGTGCCAGCAGCGATTGGGACAGGGGAAATTCGAACACTGAAGCTTTCTTT.

This clonotype was counted only a few times. The rearrangement links TRBV7-9 to TRBJ2-2; unclear D gene. The CDR3 sequence is 14 residues long. Trimming took off 2 bases at V and 5 bases at J, with 9 bases between the two ends. CDR1 SEHNR and CDR2 FQNEAQ come from the germline V gene (reference sequence). In DNA, the CDR3 is TGTGCCAGCAGCTTATCTTGGGGTACCGGGGAGCTGTTTTTT. This codes for CASSLSWGTGELFF.